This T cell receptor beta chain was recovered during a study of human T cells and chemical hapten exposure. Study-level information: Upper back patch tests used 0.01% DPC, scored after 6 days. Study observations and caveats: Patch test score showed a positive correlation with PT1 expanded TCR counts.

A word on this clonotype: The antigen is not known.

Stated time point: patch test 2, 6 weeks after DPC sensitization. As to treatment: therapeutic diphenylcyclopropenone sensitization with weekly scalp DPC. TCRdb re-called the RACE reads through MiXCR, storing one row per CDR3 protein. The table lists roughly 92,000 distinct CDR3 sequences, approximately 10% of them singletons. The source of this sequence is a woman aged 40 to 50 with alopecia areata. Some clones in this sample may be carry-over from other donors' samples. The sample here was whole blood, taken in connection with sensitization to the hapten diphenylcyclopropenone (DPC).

The CDR3 DNA is TGTGCCACCAGTGACACCGGGACAGGGGAAGATACGCAGTATTTT. Translating gives CATSDTGTGEDTQYF. V gene TRBV24-1 combines with J gene TRBJ2-3; TRBD1 matches at 10 bases. This CDR3 spans 15 amino acids. Trimming took 4 bases from V and 5 from J; bases not matched to a gene: 5. The V gene's germline CDR1 is KGHDR and CDR2 SFDVKD.